What follows is one T cell receptor beta chain and its context. The target antigen is unknown. The donors, healthy Caucasians from Russia, were aged roughly 6 to 100. Each sample had at least 6 million PBMCs isolated. The data are from a study of blood T cells in healthy people across ages. Together with a sample-barcoded 5' primer, a J-beta primer mix was included in a second PCR lasting roughly 6 to 12 cycles. TCRdb analysed the 5' RACE reads with MiXCR anew, one entry per CDR3 protein. The data show hundreds of thousands of distinct CDR3 sequences, roughly 50% seen once. The V and J ends lost 4 bases and 3 bases, in that order; junction bases with no gene match: 0. The CDR3 has 12 residues. Germline CDR1 and CDR2: SQVTM and ANQGSEA. Whole-study findings and limits: Whereas aged donors had fewer naive CD4+ cells, long-lived donors had more of them and higher diversity.

The origin of this receptor is a man aged 35-49 years in good health. The sample taken for sequencing was blood. The chain links TRBV29-1 to TRBJ2-5, with 9 nucleotides matching TRBD1. The DNA of the CDR3 is TGCAGCGTTGGGGACAGGGAAGAGACCCAGTACTTC. Encoded protein: CSVGDREETQYF.